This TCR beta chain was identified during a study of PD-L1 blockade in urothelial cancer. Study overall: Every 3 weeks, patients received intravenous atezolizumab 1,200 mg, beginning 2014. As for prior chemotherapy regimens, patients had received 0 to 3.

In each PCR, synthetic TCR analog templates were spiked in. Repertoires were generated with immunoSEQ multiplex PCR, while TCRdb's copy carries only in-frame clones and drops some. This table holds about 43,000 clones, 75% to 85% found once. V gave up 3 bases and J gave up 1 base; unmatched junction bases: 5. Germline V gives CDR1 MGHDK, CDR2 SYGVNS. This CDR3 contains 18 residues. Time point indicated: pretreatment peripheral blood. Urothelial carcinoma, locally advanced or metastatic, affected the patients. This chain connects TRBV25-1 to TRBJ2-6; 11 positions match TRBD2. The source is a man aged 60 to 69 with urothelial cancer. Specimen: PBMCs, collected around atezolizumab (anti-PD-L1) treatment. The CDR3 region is CASSDQLAGVSGANVLTF. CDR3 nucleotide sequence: TGTGCCAGCAGTGACCAACTAGCGGGAGTGTCTGGGGCCAACGTCCTGACTTTC. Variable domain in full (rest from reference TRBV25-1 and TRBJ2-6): EADIYQTPRYLVIGTGKKITLECSQTMGHDKMYWYQQDPGMELHLIHYSYGVNSTEKGDLSSESTVSRIRTEHFPLTLESARPSHTSQYLCASSDQLAGVSGANVLTFGAGSRLTVL.